The next 19 T cell receptor beta chains were all read from a single sample in a study of T cell repertoires in cytomegalovirus infection. TCRdb processed the reads anew with MiXCR; each CDR3 protein has one entry. Of 900,000 to 950,000 distinct CDR3 sequences in the sample, roughly 30% were seen once. No antigen has been identified for these receptors. Sequenced material: cultured CD8+ T cells from PBMCs, taken from culture after CMV antigen stimulation. These receptors originate from a human donor in good health (CMV status not recorded). Some clones in this sample may be carry-over from other donors' samples.

The chain is built from TRBV3-1 and TRBJ2-3; the D gene is possibly TRBD2 (6 bases). The V and J ends lost 4 bases and 2 bases respectively, with 16 bases between them. The CDR3 sequence is 16 residues long. The germline V gene encodes CDR1 LGHDT and CDR2 YNNKEL (reference sequence). In DNA, the CDR3 is TGTGCCAGCAGCCCCTTAGGAGGGAAATTCACAGATACGCAGTATTTT. Its protein product is CASSPLGGKFTDTQYF.

The chain carries TRBV28 and TRBJ1-1; D call uncertain. From germline, CDR1 is MDHEN and CDR2 SYDVKM. The germline V and J ends were trimmed by 1 base and 1 base, with 10 bases remaining between them. The CDR3 is made up of 15 amino acids. CDR3 in DNA: TGTGCCAGCAGTTTATTTGTCGCAGAGAACACTGAAGCTTTCTTT. This translates into CASSLFVAENTEAFF.

This chain links TRBV12-5 with TRBJ1-4; TRBD1 aligns across 8 bases. The CDR3 has 15 amino acids. Trimming removed 5 bases from V and 4 bases from J; junction bases left unmatched: 6. Germline V gives CDR1 LGHNT, CDR2 FRNRAP. The CDR3: CASGPSGGLNEKLFF. The CDR3 DNA reads as TGTGCTAGTGGTCCGTCAGGGGGCCTTAATGAAAAACTGTTTTTT. Combining the CDR3 with reference TRBV12-5 and TRBJ1-4 gives the whole variable domain DARVTQTPRHKVTEMGQEVTMRCQPILGHNTVFWYRQTMMQGLELLAYFRNRAPLDDSGMPKDRFSAEMPDATLATLKIQPSEPRDSAVYFCASGPSGGLNEKLFFGSGTQLSVL.

The chain links TRBV27 to TRBJ1-3; D might be TRBD1 (5 bases). Germline assignment: CDR1 MNHEY and CDR2 SMNVEV (reference sequence). The CDR3 has 15 amino acids. Trimming removed 5 bases from V and 4 bases from J, with 15 bases in between. CDR3 region: CASSLTPGPGNTIYF. For the CDR3, the DNA is TGTGCCAGCAGTCTAACACCAGGGCCCGGAAACACCATATATTTT.

This clonotype has a handful of counts. The chain uses TRBV27 and TRBJ2-3; D is perhaps TRBD1 or TRBD2 (5 bases each). The CDR3 has 16 amino acids. The ends were cut back, 0 bases at V and 1 base at J, with 11 bases in the middle. Germline V lookup: CDR1 MNHEY, CDR2 SMNVEV (reference sequence). The CDR3 loop reads CASSLSSGAGTDTQYF. The CDR3 region has the DNA TGTGCCAGCAGTTTATCCTCCGGGGCTGGCACAGATACGCAGTATTTT.

V usage is TRBV7-9 and J usage is TRBJ1-1; D unclear. The CDR3 has 15 amino acids. The germline V gene has CDR1 SEHNR and CDR2 FQNEAQ (reference sequence). V dropped 1 base and J dropped 4 bases, with 13 bases sitting between them. CDR3 loop: CASSLVTGYGTEAFF. DNA of the CDR3: TGTGCCAGCAGCTTAGTGACCGGTTATGGCACTGAAGCTTTCTTT.

This clonotype has only one observation. The J gene is TRBJ2-1, the V gene TRBV6-1; TRBD1 aligns across 8 bases. This CDR3 comprises 15 residues. The ends lost 5 bases at V and 6 bases at J; junction bases unmatched: 9. The germline V gene encodes CDR1 MNHNS and CDR2 SASEGT. Here the CDR3 reads CASSSGTGKSNEQFF. The CDR3 bases are TGTGCCAGCAGTTCCGGGACAGGTAAGAGCAATGAGCAGTTCTTC.

This chain links TRBV5-4 with TRBJ2-3; the D gene is possibly TRBD2 (6 bases). Germline lookup yields CDR1 SGHNT and CDR2 YYREEE (reference sequence). Trimming removed 4 bases at V and 0 bases at J, with 15 bases between. The CDR3 loop spans 16 amino acids. The CDR3 DNA sequence: TGTGCCAGCAGCCCCGGGGGAAGAGGAAGCACAGATACGCAGTATTTT. Protein sequence: CASSPGGRGSTDTQYF.

The chain recombines TRBV6-1 with TRBJ2-7, with 7 nucleotides matching TRBD2. V shed 1 base, J shed 6 bases, and the junction held 3 bases outside the gene matches. Germline lookup yields CDR1 MNHNS and CDR2 SASEGT. The CDR3 runs 13 residues. The CDR3 protein is CASSEGGGREQYF. In DNA, the CDR3 is TGTGCCAGCAGTGAAGGGGGGGGACGCGAGCAGTACTTC.

This clonotype was observed at least ten times. The DNA for the CDR3 is TGTGCCAGCAGTTACGTAAGGGGGGAGAATTCACCCCTCCACTTT. It specifies CASSYVRGENSPLHF. The chain employs TRBV6-6 and TRBJ1-6; possible D gene TRBD1, 6 bases. CDR1 and CDR2 (germline): MNHNY, SVGAGI (reference sequence). Between the trimmed V and J ends, which lost 2 bases and 7 bases, there was a span of 12 bases. This CDR3 has 15 amino acids.

This clonotype was recorded at least ten times. The chain combines TRBV4-1 with TRBJ1-3; D remains unclear. CDR3 length: 17 residues. V lost 3 bases, J lost 0 bases, and 15 bases lay in between. CDR1 and CDR2 (germline): MGHRA, YSYEKL. The CDR3 region has the DNA TGCGCCAGCAGCCAGATGTTTGGCGGGAGCTCTGGAAACACCATATATTTT. Its protein product is CASSQMFGGSSGNTIYF.

CDR3 DNA: TGCGCCAGCAGCCAAGACCCCACCCCTAACTATGGCTACACCTTC. It translates to CASSQDPTPNYGYTF. The chain has TRBV4-3 and TRBJ1-2, with D unclear. This CDR3 has 15 amino acids. Trimming took 0 bases from V and 0 from J, leaving 8 bases between them. CDR1 LGHNA and CDR2 YSLEER come from the germline V gene.

This clonotype turned up a few times. The chain is built from TRBV7-6 and TRBJ1-4, with 7 bases identical to TRBD1. The germline CDR1 and CDR2 sequences are SGHVS and FNYEAQ. Trimming at V came to 2 bases and at J to 7 bases, leaving 13 bases not matched to a gene. This CDR3 is 17 amino acids long. The CDR3: CASSLYLSGQGGEKLFF. The DNA for the CDR3 is TGTGCCAGCAGCTTATATTTGTCGGGGCAGGGGGGTGAAAAACTGTTTTTT.

This clonotype was seen a handful of times. This sequence may be a read error, since a much larger clone differs from it by one base. Since no conserved phenylalanine or tryptophan closes the CDR3, a read error is the likely cause. This rearrangement joins TRBV7-6 to TRBJ2-3; the D is unclear. Germline CDR1 reads SGHVS; CDR2 reads FNYEAQ. The CDR3 is made up of 14 amino acids. The V gene lost 3 bases and the J gene lost 4 bases, with 11 bases spanning the gap. CDR3 bases: TGTGCCAGCAGCTTTACCCAAGAATCAGATACGCAGTATTCT. It yields the protein CASSFTQESDTQYS.

This clonotype has only a few counts. The chain recombines TRBV7-9 with TRBJ2-6, with 9 bases fitting TRBD1. Germline assignment: CDR1 SEHNR and CDR2 FQNEAQ (reference sequence). This CDR3 spans 21 amino acids. V lost 3 bases, J lost 0 bases, and 15 bases stayed unmatched. The CDR3 bases are TGTGCCAGCAGCTTTCCTGCAGCTCCGGGACAGGGAAGCTCTGGGGCCAACGTCCTGACTTTC. Amino acid sequence: CASSFPAAPGQGSSGANVLTF.

The chain is built from TRBV6-5 and TRBJ1-5; a possible D gene is TRBD1 (6 bases). The CDR3 totals 13 residues. Per germline, CDR1 MNHEY and CDR2 SVGAGI. This CDR3 is CVSQGSYNQPQHF. The CDR3 DNA is TGTGTCAGTCAGGGGTCCTACAATCAGCCCCAGCATTTT.

The J gene is TRBJ2-5, the V gene TRBV7-9, with TRBD1 matching 7 bases. After removal of 5 bases from V and 4 bases from J, the junction contained 4 bases not matched to a gene. Germline CDR1 reads SEHNR; CDR2 reads FQNEAQ (reference sequence). There are 13 residues in the CDR3. CDR3 sequence: CASSPRTGETQYF. The CDR3 bases are TGTGCCAGCAGCCCCCGGACAGGAGAGACCCAGTACTTC.

The V and J genes are TRBV29-1 and TRBJ1-1, with D unclear. Per germline, CDR1 SQVTM and CDR2 ANQGSEA. With 1 base removed from V and 7 bases from J, the gap between germline ends came to 13 bases. The CDR3 loop spans 13 amino acids. CDR3 nucleotide sequence: TGCAGCGTTGAAGTCCCCACCAGTGATGAAGCTTTCTTT. It translates to CSVEVPTSDEAFF. Supplemented by reference TRBV29-1 and TRBJ1-1, the full variable domain reads SAVISQKPSRDICQRGTSLTIQCQVDSQVTMMFWYRQQPGQSLTLIATANQGSEATYESGFVIDKFPISRPNLTFSTLTVSNMSPEDSSIYLCSVEVPTSDEAFFGQGTRLTVV.

This sequence joins TRBV7-8 and TRBJ2-1, with 8 bases that match TRBD1. Per germline, CDR1 SGHVS and CDR2 FQNEAQ. Trimming removed 5 bases from V and 8 bases from J; junction bases left unmatched: 5. The CDR3 has 13 amino acids. The CDR3 is CASSRQGAYEQFF. CDR3 nucleotide sequence: TGTGCCAGCAGCCGGCAGGGGGCCTATGAGCAGTTCTTC.